These 8 T cell receptor beta chains share one sample of origin, sequenced in a study of immune cell composition in non-small cell lung cancer. Normal lung sampling was at least 3 cm from the tumour, as distant as possible. Sequencing was performed with immunoSEQ multiplex PCR; in TCRdb, only in-frame clones are kept and a portion is missing. Of under 3,000 clones in the sample, approximately 73% were seen once. The same sample was also used in a study of CD4 T cells in lung cancer.

Sequencing used non-adjacent lung tissue. The source is a human donor with non-small cell lung cancer.

This clone was counted a single time. V usage is TRBV4-1 and J usage is TRBJ2-1; D might be TRBD2 (5 bases). Germline V CDR1 and CDR2: MGHRA, YSYEKL. The CDR3 is made up of 15 amino acids. The V end was cut by 4 bases, the J end by 6 bases, with 16 bases between. The CDR3 region is CASSPADTLSNEQFF. The CDR3 nucleotides are TGCGCCAGCAGCCCAGCGGATACCCTTTCCAATGAGCAGTTCTTC.

V and J are TRBV9 and TRBJ1-2, with TRBD1 matching 11 bases. The CDR3 extends over 15 amino acids. The germline V gene has CDR1 SGDLS and CDR2 YYNGEE. Trimming removed 4 bases from V and 4 bases from J; junction bases left unmatched: 6. The CDR3 nucleotides read TGTGCCAGCAGCCCAGGACAGGGGGCGAGCTATGGCTACACCTTC. It codes for CASSPGQGASYGYTF.

This clone was recorded only once. The chain recombines TRBV18 with TRBJ1-5; TRBD1 aligns across 9 bases. The J segment lost 5 bases and the V segment lost 3 bases, leaving 5 bases of the junction unmatched. The CDR3 consists of 15 residues. The germline CDR1 and CDR2 sequences are KGHSH and LQKENI. This CDR3 is CASSPRTGADQPQHF. CDR3 nucleotide sequence: TGTGCCAGCTCACCGCGGACAGGGGCGGATCAGCCCCAGCATTTT.

V and J are TRBV2 and TRBJ2-7, with 10 nucleotides matching TRBD2. Germline CDR1 SNHLY, CDR2 FYNNEI. This CDR3 is 14 amino acids long. V trimming: 6 bases; J trimming: 3 bases; junction bases outside the gene matches: 5. The CDR3 DNA follows: TGTGCCAGCAGGCGGAGCGGGGGGGTCTACGAGCAGTACTTC. Protein: CASRRSGGVYEQYF. Based on the CDR3 plus reference TRBV2 and TRBJ2-7, the full variable domain is EPEVTQTPSHQVTQMGQEVILRCVPISNHLYFYWYRQILGQKVEFLVSFYNNEISEKSEIFDDQFSVERPDGSNFTLKIRSTKLEDSAMYFCASRRSGGVYEQYFGPGTRLTVT.

This clone came up a few times. The rearrangement joins TRBV28 to TRBJ2-7; 7 nucleotides match TRBD1. The germline V gene has CDR1 MDHEN and CDR2 SYDVKM. The CDR3 spans 13 residues. The trim removed 5 bases at V and 4 bases at J, leaving 5 bases unmatched. The CDR3 DNA reads TGTGCCAGCAGTATTAGGGGGCTATACGAGCAGTACTTC. Translated: CASSIRGLYEQYF.

The genes are TRBV9 and TRBJ2-3; TRBD1 is a possible D gene (5 bases). Germline CDR1 reads SGDLS; CDR2 reads YYNGEE. The V and J ends lost 0 bases and 5 bases respectively, with 13 bases between them. The CDR3 sequence is 15 residues long. The DNA of the CDR3 is TGTGCCAGCAGCGTAGTTCCAGGGTCTAAAGATACGCAGTATTTT. The encoded protein is CASSVVPGSKDTQYF.

This clone came up once. The chain employs TRBV9 and TRBJ2-7; D possibly corresponds to TRBD2 (6 bases). The V gene lost 4 bases and the J gene lost 1 base, with 15 bases spanning the gap. This CDR3 has 15 residues. Germline assignment: CDR1 SGDLS and CDR2 YYNGEE. CDR3 residues: CASSLQAGPSYEQYF. CDR3 sequence (DNA): TGTGCCAGCAGCTTACAAGCGGGCCCATCCTACGAGCAGTACTTC.

This chain connects TRBV30 to TRBJ1-6; 10 nucleotides line up with TRBD1. The J segment lost 8 bases and the V segment lost 3 bases, leaving 10 bases of the junction unmatched. In germline, CDR1 is GTSNPN, CDR2 SVGIG (reference sequence). This CDR3 region has 16 residues. The CDR3 sequence: CAWRLKPGTGDSPLHF. CDR3 bases: TGTGCCTGGAGACTAAAACCCGGGACAGGGGATTCACCCCTCCACTTT.